These T cell receptor beta chains were read from a single sample in a study of cytomegalovirus exposure and HLA in healthy donors. The protocol was immunoSEQ multiplex PCR, while the TCRdb copy is restricted to in-frame clones and leaves out a portion. The sample has 95,000 to 150,000 clones; roughly 80% are singletons. Sequenced material: PBMCs. The source of these receptors is a young man in good health and CMV-seronegative. CDR3s include the opening cysteine and the closing phenylalanine or tryptophan.

TRBV9	CASSVGHLSGANVLTF
TRBV28	CASSVPPGNTEAFF
TRBV2	CASRRQGAGEQYF
TRBV15	CATSRAPSGVSTDTQYF
TRBV11-2	CASSQDRFYEQYF
TRBV6-7	CASSYSLGIGSQYF
TRBV10-3	CAISGEGQNYGYTF
TRBV7-9	CSSSLSAVEQYF
TRBV19	CASSRTTGRANYGYTF
TRBV7-8	CASSLGGREPYEQYF
TRBV6-1	CASSGVGGADEQYF
TRBV30	CAWSRWGGDTDTQYF
TRBV5-1	CASSLAGGPLHF
TRBV2	CASSLGQGNQPQHF
TRBV6-5	CASSPRGDSYEQYF
TRBV28	CASSSLVERGGQYF
TRBV19	CASSRKGSPPYNEQFF
TRBV11-2	CASSPTGASNQPQHF
TRBV19	CASSMEWNQPQHF
TRBV5-4	CASSSGTSGGLTDTQYF
TRBV5-4	CASSGERGPRADTQYF
TRBV10-1	CASSLGQGAPTDTQYF
TRBV29-1	CSVSPRGGELFF
TRBV12-5	CASLGGEDTEAFF
TRBV5-6	CASSSRTSGVNEQYF
TRBV28	CASSSPRQGLKYGYTF
TRBV10-2	CASSGTRGNPNFSAGELFF
TRBV27	CASRFQGNQPQHF
TRBV9	CASSGYLGGEAFF
TRBV9	CASSTGTANTEAFF
TRBV5-4	CASSLSRGGGNTGELFF
TRBV6-6	CASSYSWGPRYGYTF
TRBV27	CASSPGQGLSYEQYF
TRBV2	CASGMRDQETQYF
TRBV7-2	CASSLALRQEYGGYTF
TRBV5-1	CASSPTANYGYTF
TRBV27	CASPDRVGDTQYF
TRBV10-3	CAISDGTGVQDTQYF
TRBV9	CASSVVPGGYGYTF
TRBV10-2	CASRTSGGPYEQYF
TRBV9	CASSVRPVGQGAKSHWEKLFF
TRBV7-9	CASSAVNSGNTIYF
TRBV19	CASSQGVGRTEAFF
TRBV15	CATSIAWVSSYEQYF
TRBV18	CASSPTPRAGGFYEQYF
TRBV7-9	CSSSPRIMAARGYGYTF
TRBV28	CASSLRRTGREKLFF
TRBV27	CASSLSTEGPNIQYF
TRBV5-1	CASGPGRGRHEQYF